This T cell receptor (beta chain) was documented in a study of blood T cell repertoires in COVID-19. As for the study in general: There were acute and convalescent COVID-19 samples, and they came from the United States, Italy and Spain. PBMCs, B-cell-depleted T cells, or T cells were the source of the cDNA or gDNA that made up the material.

Germline-derived CDR1 and CDR2 are LNHNV and YYDKDF (reference sequence). V was trimmed by 0 bases and J by 1 base, leaving 10 bases between them. This CDR3 is 15 amino acids long. Authors' processing steps: Reference gene primer amplification yielded estimated nucleated cell counts. Clones were read by immunoSEQ multiplex PCR, and TCRdb kept only the in-frame ones, dropping some. That table supplies the V and J calls and clone size; D and trimming were determined from the DNA. Seen here are over 250,000 clones, about 87% observed once, and the top ten hold approximately 1.5%. The sequence was obtained from a middle-aged woman who had recovered from COVID-19. The rearrangement joins TRBV15 to TRBJ2-7; D unresolved. The sequenced material came from peripheral blood. In nucleotides, the CDR3 is TGTGCCACCAGCAGAGATCTGGCAGTATCCTACGAGCAGTACTTC. Translation gives CATSRDLAVSYEQYF.